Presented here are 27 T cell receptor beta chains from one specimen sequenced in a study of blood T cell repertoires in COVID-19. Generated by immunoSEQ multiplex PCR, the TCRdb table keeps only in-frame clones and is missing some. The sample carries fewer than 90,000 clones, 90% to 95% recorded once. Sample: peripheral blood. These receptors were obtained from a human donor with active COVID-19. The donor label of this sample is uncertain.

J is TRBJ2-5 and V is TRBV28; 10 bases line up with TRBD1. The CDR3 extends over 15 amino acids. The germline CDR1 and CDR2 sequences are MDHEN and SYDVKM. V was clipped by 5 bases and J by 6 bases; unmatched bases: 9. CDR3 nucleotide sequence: TGTGCCAGCAGTGCGGGACAGGGGTTTGGGAAGACCCAGTACTTC. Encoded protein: CASSAGQGFGKTQYF.

In DNA form, the CDR3 reads TGCGCCAGCAGCTTGCAGGGGAACACCGGGGAGCTGTTTTTT. Translation: CASSLQGNTGELFF. The rearrangement uses TRBV5-1 and TRBJ2-2; perhaps TRBD1 as D (5 bases). The germline CDR1 and CDR2 sequences are SGHRS and YFSETQ. V shed 1 base and J shed 1 base, with 5 bases lying between them. This CDR3 contains 14 residues.

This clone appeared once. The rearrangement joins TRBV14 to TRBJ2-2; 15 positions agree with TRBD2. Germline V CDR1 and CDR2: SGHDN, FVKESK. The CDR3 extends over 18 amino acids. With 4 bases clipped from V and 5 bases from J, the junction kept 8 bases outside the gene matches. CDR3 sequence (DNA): TGTGCCAGCAGCCGATGGACTAGCGGGAGGGCCGAGACCGGGGAGCTGTTTTTT. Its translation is CASSRWTSGRAETGELFF. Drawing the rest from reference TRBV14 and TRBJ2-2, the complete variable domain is EAGVTQFPSHSVIEKGQTVTLRCDPISGHDNLYWYRRVMGKEIKFLLHFVKESKQDESGMPNNRFLAERTGGTYSTLKVQPAELEDSGVYFCASSRWTSGRAETGELFFGEGSRLTVL.

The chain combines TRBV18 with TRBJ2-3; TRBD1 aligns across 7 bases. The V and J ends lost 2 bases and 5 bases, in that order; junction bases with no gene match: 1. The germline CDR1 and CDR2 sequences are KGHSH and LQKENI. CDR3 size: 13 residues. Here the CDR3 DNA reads TGTGCCAGCTCACCAACAGGGGTAGATACGCAGTATTTT. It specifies CASSPTGVDTQYF.

The CDR3 protein is CASSQDTTGGIWDEQFF. The CDR3 DNA sequence: TGTGCCAGCAGCCAAGACACCACGGGGGGGATTTGGGATGAGCAGTTCTTC. The chain is built from TRBV14 and TRBJ2-1, with TRBD2 matching 8 bases. Germline V gene data show CDR1 as SGHDN and CDR2 as FVKESK. The CDR3 totals 17 residues. V gave up 0 bases and J gave up 8 bases; unmatched junction bases: 12.

The CDR3 spells CASSEPQLGEQYF. Here the CDR3 DNA reads TGCGCCAGCAGCGAGCCTCAACTAGGCGAGCAGTACTTC. This rearrangement joins TRBV5-1 to TRBJ2-7; D may be TRBD2 (5 bases). The germline CDR1 and CDR2 sequences are SGHRS and YFSETQ. Trimming took off 4 bases at V and 6 bases at J, with 14 bases between the two ends. The CDR3 runs 13 residues.

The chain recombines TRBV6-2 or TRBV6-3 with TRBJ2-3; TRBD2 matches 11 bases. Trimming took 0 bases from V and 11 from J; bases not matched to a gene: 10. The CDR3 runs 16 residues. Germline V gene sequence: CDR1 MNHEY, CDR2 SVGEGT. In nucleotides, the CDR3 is TGTGCCAGCAGTTACTCGTCGCTAGCGGGAGGAGGACGGCAGTATTTT. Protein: CASSYSSLAGGGRQYF.

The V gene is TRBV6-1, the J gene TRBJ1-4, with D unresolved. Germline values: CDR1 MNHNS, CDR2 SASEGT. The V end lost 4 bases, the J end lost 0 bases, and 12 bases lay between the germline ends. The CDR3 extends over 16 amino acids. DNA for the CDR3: TGTGCCAGCAGTGCATTAGGCGGCGCAACTAATGAAAAACTGTTTTTT. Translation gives CASSALGGATNEKLFF.

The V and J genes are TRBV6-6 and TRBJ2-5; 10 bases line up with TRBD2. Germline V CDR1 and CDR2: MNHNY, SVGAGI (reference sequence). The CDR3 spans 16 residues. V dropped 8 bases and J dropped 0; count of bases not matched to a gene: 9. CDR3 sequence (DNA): TGTGCCAGCTCCGTTAGGGGACTAGCGAACCAAGAGACCCAGTACTTC. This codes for CASSVRGLANQETQYF.

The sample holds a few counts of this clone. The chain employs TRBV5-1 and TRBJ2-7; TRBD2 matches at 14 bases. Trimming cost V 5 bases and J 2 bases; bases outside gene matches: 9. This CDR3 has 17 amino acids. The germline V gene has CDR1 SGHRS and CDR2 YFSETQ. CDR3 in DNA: TGCGCCAGCAGTTCCGGGACTAGCGGGAGTCTGCCCTACGAGCAGTACTTC. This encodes CASSSGTSGSLPYEQYF.

The CDR3 reads CASSRQGAHTDTQYF. The CDR3 DNA reads as TGTGCCAGCAGCCGTCAGGGGGCCCACACAGATACGCAGTATTTT. This chain uses TRBV3-1 (or the pseudogene TRBV3-2) with TRBJ2-3; 8 nucleotides line up with TRBD1. CDR1 LGHDT and CDR2 YNNKEL come from the germline V gene (reference sequence). The CDR3 consists of 15 residues. Unmatched junction bases numbered 5, after V lost 4 bases and J lost 2 bases.

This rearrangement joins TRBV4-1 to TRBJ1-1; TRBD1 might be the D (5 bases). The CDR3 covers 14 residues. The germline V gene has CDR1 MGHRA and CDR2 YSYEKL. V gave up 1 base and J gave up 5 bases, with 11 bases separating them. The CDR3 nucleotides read TGCGCCAGCAGCCAAGTTCTGGGGGGGACTGAAGCTTTCTTT. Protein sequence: CASSQVLGGTEAFF.

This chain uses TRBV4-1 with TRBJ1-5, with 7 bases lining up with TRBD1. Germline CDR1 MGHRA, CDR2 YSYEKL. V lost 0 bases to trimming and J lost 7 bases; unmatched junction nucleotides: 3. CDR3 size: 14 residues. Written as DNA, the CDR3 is TGCGCCAGCAGCCAAGAGGGACAGCGACAGCCCCAGCATTTT. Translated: CASSQEGQRQPQHF.

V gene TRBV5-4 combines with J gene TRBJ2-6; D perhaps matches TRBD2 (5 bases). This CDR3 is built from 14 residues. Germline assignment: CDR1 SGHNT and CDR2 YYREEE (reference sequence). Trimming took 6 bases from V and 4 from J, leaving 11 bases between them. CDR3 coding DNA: TGTGCCAGCAACTCGGGAAAGGGGGCCAACGTCCTGACTTTC. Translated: CASNSGKGANVLTF.

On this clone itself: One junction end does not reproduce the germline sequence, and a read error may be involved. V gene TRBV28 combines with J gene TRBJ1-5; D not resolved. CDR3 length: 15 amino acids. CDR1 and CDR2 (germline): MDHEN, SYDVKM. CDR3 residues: CASSLFGFGPQPQHF. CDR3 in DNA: TGTGCCAGCAGCTTATTTGGTTTTGGCCCTCAGCCCCAGCATTTT.

The CDR3 DNA sequence: TGTGCCAGCAGCTTAGTCGAGGCAGGGAAGGACACCATATATTTT. Its translation is CASSLVEAGKDTIYF. This chain links TRBV7-6 with TRBJ1-3; the D gene is possibly TRBD1 (5 bases). CDR1 is SGHVS, CDR2 FNYEAQ, per germline. This CDR3 comprises 15 residues. V dropped 1 base and J dropped 8 bases, with 15 bases sitting between them.

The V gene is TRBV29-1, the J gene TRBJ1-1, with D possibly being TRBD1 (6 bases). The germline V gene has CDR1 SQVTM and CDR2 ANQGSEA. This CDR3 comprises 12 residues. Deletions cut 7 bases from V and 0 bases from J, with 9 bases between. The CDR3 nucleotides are TGCAGCGGCGGACAGATGAACACTGAAGCTTTCTTT. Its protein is CSGGQMNTEAFF.

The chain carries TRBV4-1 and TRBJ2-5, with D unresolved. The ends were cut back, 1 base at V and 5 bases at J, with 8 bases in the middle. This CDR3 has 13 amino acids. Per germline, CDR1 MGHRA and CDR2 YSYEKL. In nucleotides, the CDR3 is TGCGCCAGCAGCCAAGGTCTTGTGGAGACCCAGTACTTC. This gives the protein CASSQGLVETQYF.

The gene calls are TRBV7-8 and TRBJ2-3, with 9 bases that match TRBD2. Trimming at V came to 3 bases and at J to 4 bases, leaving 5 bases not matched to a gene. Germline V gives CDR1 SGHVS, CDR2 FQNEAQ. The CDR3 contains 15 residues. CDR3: CASSFAGGRPDTQYF. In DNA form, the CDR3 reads TGTGCCAGCAGCTTTGCGGGGGGGCGGCCAGATACGCAGTATTTT.

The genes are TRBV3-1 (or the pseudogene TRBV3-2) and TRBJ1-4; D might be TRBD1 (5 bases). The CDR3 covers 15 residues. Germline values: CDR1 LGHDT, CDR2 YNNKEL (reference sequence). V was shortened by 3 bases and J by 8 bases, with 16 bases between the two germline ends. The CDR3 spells CASSHYDGHPEKLFF. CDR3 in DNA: TGTGCCAGCAGCCATTACGACGGACACCCGGAAAAACTGTTTTTT.

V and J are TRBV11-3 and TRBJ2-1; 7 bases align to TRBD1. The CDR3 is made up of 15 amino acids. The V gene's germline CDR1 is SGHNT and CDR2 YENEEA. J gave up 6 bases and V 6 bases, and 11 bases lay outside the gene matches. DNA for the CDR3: TGTGCCAGCAGTGACCGAGGACAGGTGCTCAATGAGCAGTTCTTC. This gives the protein CASSDRGQVLNEQFF.

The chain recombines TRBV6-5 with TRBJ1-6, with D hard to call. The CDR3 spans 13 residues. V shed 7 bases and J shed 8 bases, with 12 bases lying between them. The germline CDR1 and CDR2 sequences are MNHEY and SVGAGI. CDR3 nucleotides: TGTGCCAGCAACGAATTTCGAGATTCACCCCTCCACTTT. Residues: CASNEFRDSPLHF.

DNA for the CDR3: TGTGCCAGCAGCCACACTAGCGGGGGGAGCTCCTACGAGCAGTACTTC. This translates into CASSHTSGGSSYEQYF. V and J are TRBV7-2 and TRBJ2-7; 12 nucleotides line up with TRBD2. The CDR3 contains 16 residues. The germline gives CDR1 SGHTA, CDR2 FQGNSA. With 5 bases clipped from V and 0 bases from J, the junction kept 5 bases outside the gene matches.

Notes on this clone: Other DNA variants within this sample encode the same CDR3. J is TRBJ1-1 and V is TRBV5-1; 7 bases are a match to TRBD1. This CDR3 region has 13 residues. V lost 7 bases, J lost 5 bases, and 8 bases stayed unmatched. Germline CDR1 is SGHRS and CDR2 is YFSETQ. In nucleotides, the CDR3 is TGCGCCAGCTCTAAGGGGGCGCGGACTGAAGCTTTCTTT. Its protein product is CASSKGARTEAFF.

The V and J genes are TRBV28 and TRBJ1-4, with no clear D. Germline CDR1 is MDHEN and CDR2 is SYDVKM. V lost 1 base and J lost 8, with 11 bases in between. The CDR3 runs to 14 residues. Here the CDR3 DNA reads TGTGCCAGCAGTTTATATCTAAGTAAGGAAAAACTGTTTTTT. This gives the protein CASSLYLSKEKLFF.

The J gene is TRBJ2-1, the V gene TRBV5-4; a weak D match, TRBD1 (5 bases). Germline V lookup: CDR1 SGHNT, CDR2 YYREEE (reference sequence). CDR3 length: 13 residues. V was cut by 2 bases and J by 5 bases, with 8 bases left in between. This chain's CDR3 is CASSLDRNNEQFF. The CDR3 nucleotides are TGTGCCAGCAGCTTAGACAGAAACAATGAGCAGTTCTTC.

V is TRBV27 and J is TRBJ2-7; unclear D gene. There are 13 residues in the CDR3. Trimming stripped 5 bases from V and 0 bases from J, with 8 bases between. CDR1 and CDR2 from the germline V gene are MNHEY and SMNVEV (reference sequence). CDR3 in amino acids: CASSLHYSYEQYF. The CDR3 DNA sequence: TGTGCCAGCAGTCTTCACTACTCCTACGAGCAGTACTTC.